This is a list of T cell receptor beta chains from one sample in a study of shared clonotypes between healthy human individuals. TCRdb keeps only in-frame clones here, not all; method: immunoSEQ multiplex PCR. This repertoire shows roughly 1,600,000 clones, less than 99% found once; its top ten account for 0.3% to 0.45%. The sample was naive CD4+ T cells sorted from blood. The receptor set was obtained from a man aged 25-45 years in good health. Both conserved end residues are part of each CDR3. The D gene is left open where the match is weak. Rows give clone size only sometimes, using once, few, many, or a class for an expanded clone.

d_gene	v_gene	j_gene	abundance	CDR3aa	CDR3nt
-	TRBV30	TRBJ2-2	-	CAWRRHNTGELFF	TGTGCCTGGCGACGCCATAACACCGGGGAGCTGTTTTTT
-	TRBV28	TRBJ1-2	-	CASSSSGGGYGYTF	TGTGCCAGCAGCTCCTCCGGAGGGGGCTATGGCTACACCTTC
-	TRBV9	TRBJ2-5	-	CASSVAGARETQYF	TGTGCCAGCAGCGTAGCGGGGGCGCGTGAGACCCAGTACTTC
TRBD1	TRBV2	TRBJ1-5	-	CASIRGRDQPQHF	TGTGCCAGCATTAGGGGGCGCGATCAGCCCCAGCATTTT
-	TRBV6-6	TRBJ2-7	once	CASSYSLYGTTYEQYF	TGTGCCAGCAGTTACTCCCTCTACGGGACCACCTACGAGCAGTACTTC
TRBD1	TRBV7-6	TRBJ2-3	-	CASSFGDRGHDTQYF	TGTGCCAGCAGCTTTGGGGACAGGGGGCATGATACGCAGTATTTT
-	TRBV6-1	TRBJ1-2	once	CASSHQGRSYGYTF	TGTGCCAGCAGCCATCAGGGACGGTCCTATGGCTACACCTTC
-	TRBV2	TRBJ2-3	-	CASTAFAIESPSTDTQYF	TGTGCCAGCACCGCCTTTGCTATAGAGTCTCCTAGCACAGATACGCAGTATTTT
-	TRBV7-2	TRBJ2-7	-	CASSSYEQYF	TGTGCCAGCAGTTCCTACGAGCAGTACTTC
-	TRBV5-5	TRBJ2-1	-	CASSDSKGDPYNEQFF	TGTGCCAGCAGCGACTCAAAGGGTGATCCTTACAATGAGCAGTTCTTC